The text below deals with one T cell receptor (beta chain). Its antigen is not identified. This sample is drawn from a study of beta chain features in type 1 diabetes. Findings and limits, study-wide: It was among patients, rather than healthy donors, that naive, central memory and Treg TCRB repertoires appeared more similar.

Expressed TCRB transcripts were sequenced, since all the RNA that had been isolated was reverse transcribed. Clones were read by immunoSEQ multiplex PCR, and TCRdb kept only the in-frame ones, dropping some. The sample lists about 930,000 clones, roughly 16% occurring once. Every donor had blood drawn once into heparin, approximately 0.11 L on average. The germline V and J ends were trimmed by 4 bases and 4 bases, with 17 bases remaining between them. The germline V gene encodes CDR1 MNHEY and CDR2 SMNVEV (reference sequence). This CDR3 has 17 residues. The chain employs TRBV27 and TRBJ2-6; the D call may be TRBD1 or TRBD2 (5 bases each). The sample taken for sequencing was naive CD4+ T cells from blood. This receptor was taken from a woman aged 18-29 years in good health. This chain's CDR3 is CASSSPQGASGANVLTF. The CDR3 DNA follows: TGTGCCAGCAGTTCCCCCCAGGGAGCGAGCGGGGCCAACGTCCTGACTTTC.